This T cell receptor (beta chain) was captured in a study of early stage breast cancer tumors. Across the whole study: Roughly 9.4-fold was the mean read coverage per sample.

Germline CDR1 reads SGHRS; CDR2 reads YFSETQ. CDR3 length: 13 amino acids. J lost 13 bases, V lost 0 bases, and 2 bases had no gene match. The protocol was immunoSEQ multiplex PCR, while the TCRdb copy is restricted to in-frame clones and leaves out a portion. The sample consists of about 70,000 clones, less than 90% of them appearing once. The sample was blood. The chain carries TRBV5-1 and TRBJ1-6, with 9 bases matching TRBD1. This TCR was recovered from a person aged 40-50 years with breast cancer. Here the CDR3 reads CASSLEDRGPLHF. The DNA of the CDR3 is TGCGCCAGCAGCTTGGAGGACAGGGGTCCCCTCCACTTT.